This is a list of T cell receptor beta chains from one sample in a study of T cells in Graves' hyperthyroidism and ophthalmopathy. TCRdb reprocessed the multiplex PCR reads via MiXCR and lists one record per CDR3 protein. There are roughly 520,000 distinct CDR3 sequences in the sample; about 24% occur only once, and about 11% lies in the top ten. The specimen sequenced was blood. All receptors come from a woman in her twenties or thirties with Graves' ophthalmopathy. Each CDR3 is given with its conserved first and last residue. A D gene is named only where the DNA matches it firmly. Size tells how often a clone was seen (once, few, many) or the class of an expanded clone, and some rows leave it out.

J gene | V gene | D gene | clone size | CDR3 protein | CDR3 DNA
TRBJ2-2 | TRBV12-3/TRBV12-4 | TRBD1 | . | CASSLGQGIPYGKLFF | TGTGCCAGCAGTTTGGGACAGGGGATACCATACGGGAAGCTGTTTTTT
TRBJ1-5 | TRBV6-1 | . | few | CASSEAGWNQPQHF | TGTGCCAGCAGTGAGGCAGGGTGGAATCAGCCCCAGCATTTT
TRBJ1-3 | TRBV7-2 | TRBD1 | . | CASSLASWQGGNSGNTIYF | TGTGCCAGCAGCTTAGCGTCGTGGCAGGGGGGCAACTCTGGAAACACCATATATTTT
TRBJ1-2 | TRBV25-1 | . | many | CASSEDGGNYGYTF | TGTGCCAGCAGTGAAGACGGAGGGAACTATGGCTACACCTTC
TRBJ1-1 | TRBV28 | . | few | CASSLYRQHEAFF | TGTGCCAGCAGTTTATACAGGCAACATGAAGCTTTCTTT
TRBJ2-7 | TRBV12-3/TRBV12-4 | . | . | CASSQISTYEQYF | TGTGCCAGCAGTCAGATCTCTACCTACGAGCAGTACTTC
TRBJ2-2 | TRBV19 | TRBD2 | . | CASSIQREAGELFF | TGTGCCAGTAGTATCCAGCGGGAAGCTGGGGAGCTGTTTTTT
TRBJ1-3 | TRBV6-1 | TRBD1 | many | CASRDPGQSYSGNTIYF | TGTGCCAGCAGGGATCCGGGACAGAGCTACTCTGGAAACACCATATATTTT
TRBJ2-5 | TRBV7-9 | TRBD1 | . | CASSTLRQGQETQYF | TGTGCCAGCAGCACACTTCGACAGGGACAAGAGACCCAGTACTTC
TRBJ1-2 | TRBV10-3 | . | many | CAISESEAGVSYGYTF | TGTGCCATCAGTGAGTCGGAGGCAGGGGTGAGCTATGGCTACACCTTC
TRBJ2-1 | TRBV12-3/TRBV12-4 | . | few | CASSLNRLRGEQFF | TGTGCCAGCAGTCTGAACAGGTTGCGAGGGGAGCAGTTCTTC
TRBJ1-1 | TRBV24-1 | . | few | CATSDSCSTEAFF | TGTGCCACCAGTGACTCGTGTAGCACTGAAGCTTTCTTT
TRBJ2-7 | TRBV27 | . | . | CASSSWTGTPYEQYF | TGTGCCAGCAGTTCCTGGACGGGGACGCCTTACGAGCAGTACTTC
TRBJ2-3 | TRBV12-3/TRBV12-4 | TRBD1 | . | CASSEEQGAVDTQYF | TGTGCCAGCAGTGAAGAACAGGGGGCTGTAGATACGCAGTATTTT
TRBJ1-1 | TRBV19 | TRBD1 | many | CASSHRGPRGTEAFF | TGTGCCAGTAGTCACAGGGGGCCGAGAGGCACTGAAGCTTTCTTT
TRBJ2-7 | TRBV7-2 | . | few | CASSLAAARGTYEQYF | TGTGCCAGCAGCTTAGCCGCGGCCAGGGGCACCTACGAGCAGTACTTC
TRBJ2-5 | TRBV27 | TRBD2 | many | CASSDGLAGSQETQYF | TGTGCCAGCAGTGACGGACTAGCGGGGAGTCAAGAGACCCAGTACTTC
TRBJ2-2 | TRBV6-5 | . | few | CASSYYGPNTGELFF | TGTGCCAGCAGTTACTACGGGCCGAACACCGGGGAACTGTTTTTT
TRBJ1-1 | TRBV2 | . | . | CASREGMNTEAFF | TGTGCCAGCAGAGAGGGAATGAACACTGAAGCTTTCTTT
TRBJ1-5 | TRBV6-1 | . | few | CASSALGTLNQPQHF | TGTGCCAGCAGTGCCCTAGGGACTCTCAATCAGCCCCAGCATTTT
TRBJ1-3 | TRBV7-2 | . | . | CASSPEGGAGNTIYF | TGTGCCAGCAGCCCCGAAGGGGGTGCGGGAAACACCATATATTTT
TRBJ2-5 | TRBV20-1 | TRBD2 | many | CSGGIAGNQETQYF | TGCAGTGGGGGAATAGCGGGGAATCAAGAGACCCAGTACTTC
TRBJ2-2 | TRBV5-1 | TRBD2 | . | CASSRDGGTNTGELFF | TGCGCCAGCAGCAGGGACGGGGGGACGAACACCGGGGAGCTGTTTTTT
TRBJ2-6 | TRBV7-8 | . | many | CASSSRIVSGANVLTF | TGTGCCAGCAGCTCAAGGATTGTATCTGGGGCCAACGTCCTGACTTTC
TRBJ1-2 | TRBV12-3/TRBV12-4 | . | . | CASSLSLSGYTF | TGTGCCAGCAGTTTAAGCCTCTCTGGCTACACCTTC
TRBJ1-1 | TRBV11-1 | . | . | CASSAQAQSMNTEAFF | TGTGCCAGCAGCGCACAGGCGCAGAGCATGAACACTGAAGCTTTCTTT
TRBJ1-1 | TRBV6-1 | TRBD1 | . | CASRGRTGTEWDTEAFF | TGTGCCAGCAGGGGCCGGACAGGGACCGAATGGGACACTGAAGCTTTCTTT
TRBJ2-5 | TRBV6-2/TRBV6-3 | TRBD2 | few | CASRVAPREGLRETQYF | TGTGCCAGCAGGGTAGCCCCTCGGGAGGGCCTCAGGGAGACCCAGTACTTC
TRBJ2-7 | TRBV2 | . | . | CASVAAAYEQYF | TGTGCCAGCGTAGCGGCTGCCTACGAGCAGTACTTC
TRBJ1-2 | TRBV12-3/TRBV12-4 | TRBD1 | many | CASSPTGEGYTF | TGTGCCAGCAGCCCTACAGGGGAAGGCTACACCTTC
TRBJ2-7 | TRBV27 | TRBD1 | many | CASRPQGFGNEQYF | TGTGCCAGCAGACCACAGGGGTTCGGAAACGAGCAGTACTTC
TRBJ2-7 | TRBV6-2/TRBV6-3 | TRBD1 | many | CASSWTGNEQYF | TGTGCCAGCAGTTGGACAGGTAACGAGCAGTACTTC
TRBJ2-2 | TRBV12-3/TRBV12-4 | TRBD2 | many | CASTPGGGGYTGELFF | TGTGCCAGCACCCCCGGGGGGGGGGGCTACACCGGGGAGCTGTTTTTT
TRBJ1-5 | TRBV20-1 | . | once | CSATGLGGPQHF | TGCAGTGCTACAGGGCTAGGTGGGCCCCAGCATTTT
TRBJ1-3 | TRBV7-2 | . | few | CASSPSGTAGNTIYF | TGTGCCAGCAGCCCCTCCGGGACGGCTGGAAACACCATATATTTT
TRBJ2-4 | TRBV11-2 | . | many | CASSLVGWENIQYF | TGTGCCAGCAGCTTAGTGGGGTGGGAAAACATTCAGTACTTC
TRBJ1-6 | TRBV6-5 | TRBD1 | many | CASSYSQGDSPLHF | TGTGCCAGCAGTTACTCGCAGGGGGATTCACCCCTCCACTTT
TRBJ2-7 | TRBV5-1 | . | . | CASSESGGPVHEQYF | TGCGCCAGCAGCGAGTCAGGAGGCCCCGTTCACGAGCAGTACTTC
TRBJ2-7 | TRBV2 | . | . | CASINRQEQYF | TGTGCCAGCATCAACAGGCAGGAGCAGTACTTC
TRBJ2-7 | TRBV6-5 | TRBD1 | many | CASSYSGTGVEQYF | TGTGCCAGCAGTTACTCAGGGACAGGGGTCGAGCAGTACTTC
TRBJ1-1 | TRBV10-3 | TRBD1 | many | CAISSTGGTEAFF | TGTGCCATCAGTTCTACAGGGGGCACTGAAGCTTTCTTT
TRBJ1-1 | TRBV7-3 | . | many | CASSSQGGATEAFF | TGTGCCAGCAGCTCTCAGGGTGGGGCCACTGAAGCTTTCTTT